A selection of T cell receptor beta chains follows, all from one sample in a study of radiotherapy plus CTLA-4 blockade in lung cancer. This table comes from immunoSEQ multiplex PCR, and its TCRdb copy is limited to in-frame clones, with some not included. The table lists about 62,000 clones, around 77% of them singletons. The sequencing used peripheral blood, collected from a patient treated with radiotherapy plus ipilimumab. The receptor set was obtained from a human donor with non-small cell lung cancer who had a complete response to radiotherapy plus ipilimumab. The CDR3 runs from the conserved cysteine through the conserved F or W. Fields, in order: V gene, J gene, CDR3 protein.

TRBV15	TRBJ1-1	CATSRDLGSGTEAFF
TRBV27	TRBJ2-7	CASSLVSGASYEQYF
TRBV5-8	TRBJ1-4	CASGLVPGVLFF
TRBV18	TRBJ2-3	CASSPLEHQYTDTQYF
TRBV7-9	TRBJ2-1	CASSHTSGEQFF
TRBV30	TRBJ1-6	CAWIGSDRGDSPLHF
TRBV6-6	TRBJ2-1	CASRSLAGGSGEQFF
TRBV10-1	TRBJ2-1	CASSESGGISYNEQFF
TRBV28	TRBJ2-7	CASSFPFDRVFSDEQYF
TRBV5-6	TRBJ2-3	CASSQGLSTDTQYF
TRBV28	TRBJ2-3	CASSRRGTVGFADTQYF
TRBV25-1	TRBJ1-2	CASKGRGVFSGYTF
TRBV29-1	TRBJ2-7	CSVQDSYEQYF
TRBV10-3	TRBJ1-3	CAISPSNSRGTRNTIYF
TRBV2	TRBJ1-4	CASSTGSTNEKLFF
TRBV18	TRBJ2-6	CASSPVGDGGANVLTF
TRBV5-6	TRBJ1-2	CASSLGFLGYTF
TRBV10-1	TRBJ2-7	CASSDRPGQEYEQYF
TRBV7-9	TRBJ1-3	CASSTWTGENTIYF
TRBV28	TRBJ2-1	CASRAQGQGVGEQFF
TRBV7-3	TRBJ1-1	CASSLALNTEAFF
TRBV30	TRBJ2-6	CAWSPRSGANVLTF
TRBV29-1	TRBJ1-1	CSVQPDRINTEAFF
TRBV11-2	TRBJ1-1	CASSPDRVTEAFF
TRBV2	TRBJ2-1	CASRAFGGSSYNEQFF
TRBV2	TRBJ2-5	CASSERETQYF
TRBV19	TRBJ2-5	CASSAQRLAGGLQETQYF
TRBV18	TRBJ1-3	CASSPDRSSGNTIYF
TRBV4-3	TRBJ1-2	CASSQEYSTNYGYTF
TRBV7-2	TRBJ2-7	CASSFYRGPSYEQYF
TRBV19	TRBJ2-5	CASNPGSTSGKTQYF
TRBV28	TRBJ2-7	CASSLTSGSSYEQYF
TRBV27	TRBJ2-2	CASTLGHPIYTGELFF
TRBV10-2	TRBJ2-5	CASSESPYRAPKETQYF
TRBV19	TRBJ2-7	CASSGTGAWDEQYF
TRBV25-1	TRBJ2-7	CATGRDIGYEQYF
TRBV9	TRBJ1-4	CASSGGGTGEKLFF